These T cell receptor beta chains were read from a single sample in a study of long-term antiretroviral therapy in people with HIV. Measured with immunoSEQ multiplex PCR; TCRdb has only the in-frame clones, and not every one. The table records 13,000 or so clones, around 73% of them present only once. The sequences come from unsorted PBMCs, collected 1.3 years after starting antiretroviral therapy. The receptors stem from a woman under 30 with HIV. The conserved cysteine and the conserved F or W are not part of the CDR3 here. Fields, in order: J gene, V gene, CDR3 protein.

j_gene: TRBJ2-7
v_gene: TRBV7-2
CDR3aa: ASSLARVYEQY

j_gene: TRBJ1-1
v_gene: TRBV6-1
CDR3aa: ASLGLNTEAF

j_gene: TRBJ2-7
v_gene: TRBV7-9
CDR3aa: ASRGLAGSYEQY

j_gene: TRBJ1-1
v_gene: TRBV7-9
CDR3aa: ASSPEGNTEAF

j_gene: TRBJ2-4
v_gene: TRBV15
CDR3aa: ATSSYREGYIQY

j_gene: TRBJ2-3
v_gene: TRBV6-5
CDR3aa: ASRGLNTQY

j_gene: TRBJ2-6
v_gene: TRBV5-4
CDR3aa: ASSLSGAGANVLT

j_gene: TRBJ2-7
v_gene: TRBV29-1
CDR3aa: SVETRKGFEQY

j_gene: TRBJ1-1
v_gene: TRBV10-3
CDR3aa: AISESFSWAQRGAF

j_gene: TRBJ1-5
v_gene: TRBV4-2
CDR3aa: ASSQDKDRAFGRQPQH

j_gene: TRBJ1-1
v_gene: TRBV27
CDR3aa: ASSLDRGRTEAF

j_gene: TRBJ1-2
v_gene: TRBV28
CDR3aa: ASGGGQGTKGYT

j_gene: TRBJ2-7
v_gene: TRBV5-8
CDR3aa: ASSLGAYEQY

j_gene: TRBJ2-7
v_gene: TRBV2
CDR3aa: AKGATSGSSYEQY

j_gene: TRBJ2-1
v_gene: TRBV29-1
CDR3aa: SVEEFGGTPNEQF

j_gene: TRBJ2-7
v_gene: TRBV6-6
CDR3aa: ASLRGAYEQY

j_gene: TRBJ2-5
v_gene: TRBV7-3
CDR3aa: ASSPGTEETQY

j_gene: TRBJ2-2
v_gene: TRBV2
CDR3aa: ASSAGQGGTGELF

j_gene: TRBJ2-3
v_gene: TRBV29-1
CDR3aa: SAVTGGGSTDTQY

j_gene: TRBJ1-5
v_gene: TRBV10-2
CDR3aa: ASKGQQGQPQH

j_gene: TRBJ2-2
v_gene: TRBV29-1
CDR3aa: SVEDRDTGELF

j_gene: TRBJ2-3
v_gene: TRBV2
CDR3aa: ASRRSRGLGTDTQY

j_gene: TRBJ2-5
v_gene: TRBV4-3
CDR3aa: ASSRTGGPGETQY

j_gene: TRBJ2-1
v_gene: TRBV7-9
CDR3aa: ASSLSDRAYNEQF

j_gene: TRBJ1-1
v_gene: TRBV5-1
CDR3aa: ASSFDGGLTEAF

j_gene: TRBJ2-5
v_gene: TRBV10-1
CDR3aa: ASSESNRTSGGFGETQY

j_gene: TRBJ2-3
v_gene: TRBV9
CDR3aa: ASSVGAENTDTQY

j_gene: TRBJ2-2
v_gene: TRBV7-3
CDR3aa: ASSLQPLAGTVTGELF